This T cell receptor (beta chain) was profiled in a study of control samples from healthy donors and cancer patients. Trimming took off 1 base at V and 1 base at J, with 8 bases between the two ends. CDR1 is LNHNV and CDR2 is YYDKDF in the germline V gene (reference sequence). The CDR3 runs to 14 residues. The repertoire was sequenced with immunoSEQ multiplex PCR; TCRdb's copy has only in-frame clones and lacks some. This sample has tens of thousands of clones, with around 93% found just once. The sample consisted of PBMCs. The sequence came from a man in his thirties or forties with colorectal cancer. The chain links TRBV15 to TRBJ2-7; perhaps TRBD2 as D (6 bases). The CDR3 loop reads CATSRAGGSYEQYV. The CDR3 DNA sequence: TGTGCCACCAGCAGAGCTGGAGGGTCCTACGAGCAGTACGTC.